The clone carrying this TCR beta chain was detected only once. Sequenced by immunoSEQ multiplex PCR; TCRdb stores in-frame clones only, minus some. The data show under 500,000 clones, with 85% to 90% seen just once and more than 0.95% held by the top ten. The germline CDR1 and CDR2 sequences are MDHEN and SYDVKM. Trimming stripped 8 bases from V and 0 bases from J, with 15 bases between. The CDR3 has 15 amino acids. The entry originates in a study of blood T cell repertoires in COVID-19. Study at large: There were acute and convalescent COVID-19 samples, and they came from the United States, Italy and Spain. T cells, B-cell-depleted T cells, or PBMCs provided the cDNA or gDNA that served as material.

Grouping used clinical history reported by participants in a survey and questionnaire. The gene calls are TRBV28 and TRBJ2-3, with a weak D call TRBD2 (5 bases). This sequence was found in a man aged 30-40 years who had recovered from COVID-19. The sample taken for sequencing was PBMCs or T cells enriched from blood (not recorded which). As DNA, the CDR3 is TGTGCCAGCCAAGTGGCGGGCCGTAGCACAGATACGCAGTATTTT. As protein: CASQVAGRSTDTQYF.